Given below is one T cell receptor (beta chain) in context. This sample is part of a study of control samples from healthy donors and cancer patients. Here immunoSEQ multiplex PCR was the method, and the copy in TCRdb shows in-frame clones only, minus some. The sample includes about 130,000 clones, about 92% seen only once; the top ten take about 1.9%. Germline values: CDR1 MNHNY, CDR2 SVGAGI (reference sequence). Deletions cut 8 bases from V and 1 base from J, with 17 bases between. The CDR3 is made up of 16 amino acids. The gene calls are TRBV6-6 and TRBJ2-2; D remains unclear. Sequenced input: blood. The TCR was taken from a woman aged 45-60 years in good health. The CDR3: CASSSLFGWNTGELFF. CDR3 coding DNA: TGTGCCAGCTCATCCCTATTCGGTTGGAACACCGGGGAGCTGTTTTTT.